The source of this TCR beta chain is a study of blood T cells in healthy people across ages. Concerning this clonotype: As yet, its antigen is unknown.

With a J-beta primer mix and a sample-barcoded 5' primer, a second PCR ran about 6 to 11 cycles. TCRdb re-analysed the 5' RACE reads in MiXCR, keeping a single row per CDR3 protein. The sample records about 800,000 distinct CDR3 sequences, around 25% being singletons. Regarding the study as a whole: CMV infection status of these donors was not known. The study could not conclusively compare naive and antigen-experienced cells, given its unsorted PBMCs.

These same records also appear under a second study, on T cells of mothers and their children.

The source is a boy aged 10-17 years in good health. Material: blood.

The CDR3 loop is CASSAVGVPGTINYEQYF. The CDR3 nucleotides are TGTGCCAGCAGCGCCGTGGGGGTCCCCGGAACTATCAACTACGAGCAGTACTTC. The rearrangement uses TRBV28 and TRBJ2-5; TRBD1 or TRBD2 may be the D gene (5 bases each). The J call may be wrong; the DNA end is better matched by TRBJ2-7. This CDR3 comprises 18 residues. Germline loops: CDR1 MDHEN, CDR2 SYDVKM.